This TCR beta chain was recorded in a study of T cell responses to AZD1222 COVID-19 vaccine. On this clone: Its specificity is not known.

Notes on the study in general: Among vaccine-associated CD4 TCRs, coverage spanned spike, with dominance at 160-218 and 743-854. Only five to seven AZD1222 recipients were seropositive at baseline.

Assay used: immunoSEQ multiplex PCR; TCRdb lists only in-frame clones, some missing. Of approximately 120,000 clones listed, roughly 87% are singletons. This CDR3 has 13 residues. With V trimmed by 6 bases and J by 12 bases, 12 bases remained unmatched. Germline values: CDR1 SGHNT, CDR2 YYREEE (reference sequence). V and J are TRBV5-4 and TRBJ2-3; 8 bases are a match to TRBD2. The TCR originated in an adult who received the AZD1222 COVID-19 vaccine. This sample comprised peripheral blood, obtained 28 days after the second AZD1222 dose. The chain's CDR3 is CASTTDGRGDQYF. CDR3 sequence (DNA): TGTGCCAGCACCACTGACGGGAGGGGGGATCAGTATTTT.